Sequencing of this T cell receptor (beta chain) was carried out in a study of T cell responses to AZD1222 COVID-19 vaccine. General study points: Just a handful of AZD1222 recipients tested seropositive at baseline. Females made up more of the donors, who were largely white British, and clonal diversity may have come out too low. None of the repertoires were sampled until the peak T cell response had passed.

Sequenced by immunoSEQ multiplex PCR; TCRdb stores in-frame clones only, minus some. There are 110,000 to 150,000 clones in the sample; about 90% occur only once, and 2.5% to 4% lies in the top ten. In its sample, this clone was seen once. Its antigen is currently unknown. This CDR3 has 12 amino acids. V lost 4 bases and J 7 bases, leaving 10 bases between the germline ends. The V gene's germline CDR1 is SGHTA and CDR2 FQGTGA. The TCR sequence derives from an adult who received the AZD1222 COVID-19 vaccine. The chain uses TRBV7-3 and TRBJ1-1; D gene uncertain. This sample comprised peripheral blood, obtained 28 days after the second AZD1222 dose. For the CDR3, the DNA is TGTGCCAGCAGCTCGAGTGGGCTTGAAGCTTTCTTT. It translates to CASSSSGLEAFF.